The 20 T cell receptor beta chains presented below share a single source sample, sequenced in a study of T cell repertoires in cytomegalovirus infection. MiXCR, applied by TCRdb to the reads, yields one record per CDR3 protein. Of approximately 500,000 distinct CDR3 sequences listed, approximately 10% are singletons. The source material was PBMCs. Receptors originate from a human donor in good health (CMV status not recorded). Some clones in this sample may be carry-over from other donors' samples.

This clonotype came up a few times. The chain uses TRBV5-1 and TRBJ2-7; 8 bases fit TRBD1. V lost 0 bases, J lost 3 bases, and 8 bases stayed unmatched. Germline CDR1 is SGHRS and CDR2 is YFSETQ. The CDR3 is 16 residues long. In DNA, the CDR3 is TGCGCCAGCAGCTTGGAGTACGTGGACAGGGACTACGAGCAGTACTTC. It yields the protein CASSLEYVDRDYEQYF.

This clonotype was seen only a few times. The J gene is TRBJ2-1, the V gene TRBV7-9; 11 bases align to TRBD2. Losses at the gene ends were 3 bases for V and 8 bases for J; bases not matched to a gene: 3. Germline CDR1 reads SEHNR; CDR2 reads FQNEAQ (reference sequence). The CDR3 has 14 amino acids. The CDR3 sequence is CASSFSGRAYEQFF. In DNA, the CDR3 is TGTGCCAGCAGCTTTAGCGGGAGGGCATATGAGCAGTTCTTC.

At least ten counts were recorded for this clonotype. The V call is TRBV12-3 or TRBV12-4, the J call TRBJ2-6; the D is unclear. Trimming shortened V by 6 bases and J by 2 bases, and 8 bases separated the two germline ends. CDR3 length: 14 residues. The chain's CDR3 is CASRSEAGANVLTF. The CDR3 DNA reads TGTGCCAGCAGGTCAGAGGCTGGGGCCAACGTCCTGACTTTC.

This clonotype was picked up many times. CDR3 DNA: TGTGCCATCAGTGAGCGGGGTCGGGGCCTGAACACTGAAGCTTTCTTT. It translates to CAISERGRGLNTEAFF. The chain employs TRBV10-3 and TRBJ1-1; D might be TRBD1 (5 bases). Trimming stripped 2 bases from V and 0 bases from J, with 13 bases between. The CDR3 is 16 amino acids. CDR1 is ENHRY and CDR2 is SYGVKD in the germline V gene.

This clonotype appeared many times. This chain links TRBV11-1 with TRBJ1-1; D is unclear. The V gene's germline CDR1 is SGHAT and CDR2 FQDESV (reference sequence). This CDR3 has 15 residues. The ends were cut back, 1 base at V and 1 base at J, with 10 bases in the middle. The CDR3 region is CASSLEYSPNTEAFF. In DNA, the CDR3 is TGTGCCAGCAGCTTAGAATACTCTCCGAACACTGAAGCTTTCTTT.

This clonotype was observed at least ten times. CDR3 sequence: CASSYRAPLGEQFF. The DNA of the CDR3 is TGTGCCAGCAGCTACCGGGCCCCCCTCGGGGAGCAGTTCTTC. J is TRBJ2-1 and V is TRBV7-8; no clear D gene. Germline V CDR1 and CDR2: SGHVS, FQNEAQ. V lost 4 bases and J lost 10, with 17 bases in between. The CDR3 has 14 amino acids.

The chain recombines TRBV4-1 with TRBJ1-5, with D hard to call. The CDR3 totals 15 residues. Germline CDR1 reads MGHRA; CDR2 reads YSYEKL. V dropped 4 bases and J dropped 2 bases, with 12 bases sitting between them. CDR3 residues: CASSLGPFGNQPQHF. The CDR3, as DNA: TGCGCCAGCAGCCTAGGACCGTTCGGCAATCAGCCCCAGCATTTT.

Ten or more counts support this clonotype. This sequence joins TRBV6-1 and TRBJ1-2; possibly TRBD1 for D (6 bases). This CDR3 is built from 17 residues. Trimming stripped 0 bases from V and 4 bases from J, with 18 bases between. CDR1 is MNHNS and CDR2 is SASEGT in the germline V gene. CDR3 sequence reads: CASSEALVGGRRYGYTF. As DNA, the CDR3 is TGTGCCAGCAGTGAAGCGCTGGTGGGGGGCAGGCGCTATGGCTACACCTTC.

This clonotype was observed many times. This rearrangement joins TRBV5-5 to TRBJ2-1, with 15 bases lining up with TRBD2. The V segment lost 2 bases and the J segment 0 bases; nucleotides outside the gene matches: 3. This CDR3 is 18 amino acids long. Germline-derived CDR1 and CDR2 are SGHKS and YYEKEE (reference sequence). Written as DNA, the CDR3 is TGTGCCAGCAGCTTCGGACTAGCGGGGGGGAGCTCCTACAATGAGCAGTTCTTC. It is translated as CASSFGLAGGSSYNEQFF.

The chain joins TRBV5-5 to TRBJ2-1; weak D call: TRBD1 (5 bases). Trimming took off 4 bases at V and 9 bases at J, with 14 bases between the two ends. Germline CDR1 and CDR2: SGHKS and YYEKEE (reference sequence). There are 13 residues in the CDR3. The CDR3, as DNA: TGTGCCAGCAGCCAGGGTCCCTCGAGTGAGCAGTTCTTC. This codes for CASSQGPSSEQFF.

CDR3 coding DNA: TGTGCCACCAGCAGAAGACAGGACACCGGGGAGCTGTTTTTT. It is translated as CATSRRQDTGELFF. The chain combines TRBV15 with TRBJ2-2, with a tentative D call TRBD1 (6 bases). The CDR3 contains 14 residues. V was clipped by 2 bases and J by 3 bases, with 7 bases between them. Germline CDR1 and CDR2: LNHNV and YYDKDF (reference sequence).

This clonotype was counted ten times or more. This sequence joins TRBV7-3 and TRBJ1-1; D unresolved. Trimming took off 2 bases at V and 4 bases at J, with 11 bases between the two ends. The CDR3 contains 14 residues. Germline V gives CDR1 SGHTA, CDR2 FQGTGA. The CDR3 loop reads CASSLPGSGTEAFF. The DNA for the CDR3 is TGTGCCAGCAGCTTACCGGGCAGCGGCACTGAAGCTTTCTTT. The variable domain in full, with the rest retrieved from reference TRBV7-3 and TRBJ1-1, is GAGVSQTPSNKVTEKGKYVELRCDPISGHTALYWYRQSLGQGPEFLIYFQGTGAADDSGLPNDRFFAVRPEGSVSTLKIQRTERGDSAVYLCASSLPGSGTEAFFGQGTRLTVV.

The chain combines TRBV30 with TRBJ1-2; D possibly corresponds to TRBD1 (5 bases). The CDR3 spans 12 residues. Between the trimmed V and J ends, which lost 0 bases and 8 bases, there was a span of 10 bases. CDR1 and CDR2 from the germline V gene are GTSNPN and SVGIG (reference sequence). CDR3 sequence (DNA): TGTGCCTGGAGTGTAGGGGTGAGCGGCTACACCTTC. Translated, it gives CAWSVGVSGYTF.

This clonotype showed up just a few times. The gene calls are TRBV28 and TRBJ2-3, with a weak D call TRBD1 (5 bases). The CDR3 sequence is 16 residues long. Germline CDR1 reads MDHEN; CDR2 reads SYDVKM. Trimming removed 0 bases from V and 0 bases from J, with 10 bases in between. The CDR3 here is CASSLWGQGSTDTQYF. DNA for the CDR3: TGTGCCAGCAGTTTATGGGGTCAGGGAAGCACAGATACGCAGTATTTT.

This clonotype was seen repeatedly, ten times or more. The CDR3 region has the DNA TGTGCCAGCAGCTTAGCTCCTCGGGAGTACGAGCAGTACTTC. Translating gives CASSLAPREYEQYF. The gene calls are TRBV7-9 and TRBJ2-7; D may be TRBD2 (6 bases). The CDR3 loop spans 14 amino acids. Germline loops: CDR1 SEHNR, CDR2 FQNEAQ (reference sequence). V shed 0 bases and J shed 4 bases, with 10 bases lying between them.

The gene calls are TRBV20-1 and TRBJ2-4; D ambiguous. The CDR3 contains 13 residues. Trimming cost V 7 bases and J 6 bases, with 16 bases left between them. Per germline, CDR1 DFQATT and CDR2 SNEGSKA (reference sequence). The CDR3 nucleotides read TGCAGTGGCTTGGTTGAAGGTGCAAACATTCAGTACTTC. Its protein is CSGLVEGANIQYF.

This clonotype was observed at least ten times. J is TRBJ2-1 and V is TRBV20-1; tentatively, D is TRBD2 (7 bases). Germline lookup yields CDR1 DFQATT and CDR2 SNEGSKA (reference sequence). This CDR3 has 13 residues. Trimming cost V 3 bases and J 2 bases, with 8 bases left between them. CDR3 loop: CSASGGPYNEQFF. In DNA form, the CDR3 reads TGCAGTGCTAGCGGGGGGCCCTACAATGAGCAGTTCTTC.

Many counts were recorded for this clonotype. This sequence joins TRBV12-3 or TRBV12-4 and TRBJ1-1, with a weak D call TRBD1 (5 bases). This CDR3 has 13 residues. V was shortened by 5 bases and J by 4 bases, with 11 bases between the two germline ends. The CDR3 loop reads CASSVRAATEAFF. The DNA of the CDR3 is TGTGCCAGCAGTGTCAGGGCAGCCACTGAAGCTTTCTTT.

This clonotype was observed once. The junction shows a germline mismatch at one end, possibly a read error. The chain uses TRBV4-1 and TRBJ2-2, with 14 positions matching TRBD2. CDR3 size: 15 residues. Germline CDR1 reads MGHRA; CDR2 reads YSYEKL. CDR3 amino acids: CGSGLAGVGTGELFF. CDR3 DNA sequence: TGTGGGTCGGGACTAGCGGGAGTGGGTACCGGGGAGCTGTTTTTT.

This clonotype has ten or more counts. The V call is TRBV28, the J call TRBJ2-1; D may be TRBD1 (5 bases). V shed 5 bases and J shed 1 base, with 15 bases lying between them. Germline V gene lookup returns CDR1 MDHEN and CDR2 SYDVKM. This CDR3 contains 16 residues. The CDR3 loop reads CASSPVVGASYNEQFF. CDR3 in DNA: TGTGCCAGCAGTCCCGTCGTAGGGGCTTCCTACAATGAGCAGTTCTTC.